Below, 23 T cell receptor beta chains from the same sample are listed, as sequenced in a study of blood T cell repertoires in COVID-19. Some clones are missing from TCRdb's copy, which holds only in-frame ones; the method was immunoSEQ multiplex PCR. The table lists tens of thousands of clones, 85% of them singletons. Material: peripheral blood. These receptors were obtained from a woman aged 55-70 years with active COVID-19.

This chain links TRBV10-2 with TRBJ2-5; possible D gene TRBD2, 5 bases. V was pared by 11 bases and J by 5 bases, with 18 bases between. Germline assignment: CDR1 WSHSY and CDR2 SAAADI. This CDR3 spans 13 amino acids. CDR3 sequence (DNA): TGCGCCCTAGCACCCGACGGAACGGAGACCCAGTACTTC. Amino acid sequence: CALAPDGTETQYF.

The V gene is TRBV19, the J gene TRBJ1-1, with 7 bases lining up with TRBD1. Trimming took 7 bases from V and 0 from J; bases not matched to a gene: 17. This CDR3 contains 18 residues. The germline CDR1 and CDR2 sequences are LNHDA and SQIVND (reference sequence). CDR3 DNA: TGTGCCAGTAAATTGTACTCGTCTAAGGGACAGATGAACACTGAAGCTTTCTTT. Translating gives CASKLYSSKGQMNTEAFF.

The chain's CDR3 is CASSLARGEVRGYTF. In DNA, the CDR3 is TGTGCCAGCAGCTTAGCCCGGGGAGAGGTTCGCGGCTACACCTTC. The rearrangement uses TRBV7-2 and TRBJ1-2; no firm D call. Looked up from germline, CDR1 is SGHTA and CDR2 is FQGNSA. V lost 0 bases and J 8 bases, leaving 16 bases between the germline ends. This CDR3 is built from 15 residues.

The CDR3 here is CASSPRAQYYGYTF. The CDR3 DNA is TGTGCCAGCAGCCCGAGGGCGCAGTACTATGGCTACACCTTC. This rearrangement joins TRBV3-1 (or the pseudogene TRBV3-2) to TRBJ1-2; D remains unclear. The V gene's germline CDR1 is LGHDT and CDR2 YNNKEL (reference sequence). Trimming removed 4 bases from V and 3 bases from J, with 12 bases in between. The CDR3 contains 14 residues.

This sequence joins TRBV3-1 (or the pseudogene TRBV3-2) and TRBJ1-2, with TRBD1 identical over 8 bases. This CDR3 spans 15 amino acids. Trimming took 2 bases from V and 7 from J; bases not matched to a gene: 9. Looked up from germline, CDR1 is LGHDT and CDR2 is YNNKEL (reference sequence). CDR3 in amino acids: CASSQLDRVPFGYTF. The CDR3 nucleotides are TGTGCCAGCAGCCAATTGGACAGGGTTCCCTTTGGCTACACCTTC.

The CDR3 bases are TGTGCCAGCAGTTCCCCCAGCGGGAGGGCCCTGAACACCGGGGAGCTGTTTTTT. Amino acid sequence: CASSSPSGRALNTGELFF. V is TRBV27 and J is TRBJ2-2; TRBD2 matches 10 bases. V lost 4 bases to trimming and J lost 1 base; unmatched junction nucleotides: 9. This CDR3 spans 18 amino acids. Germline V gene sequence: CDR1 MNHEY, CDR2 SMNVEV (reference sequence).

The chain employs TRBV28 and TRBJ1-4; perhaps TRBD1 as D (5 bases). Germline V gives CDR1 MDHEN, CDR2 SYDVKM. Trimming stripped 5 bases from V and 0 bases from J, with 16 bases between. The CDR3 is 17 residues long. The CDR3, as DNA: TGTGCCAGCAGTCCAACAGGCATACAGTCAACTAATGAAAAACTGTTTTTT. Translation gives CASSPTGIQSTNEKLFF.

The genes are TRBV28 and TRBJ1-6, with 7 bases lining up with TRBD1. V shed 10 bases, J shed 9 bases, and the junction held 9 bases outside the gene matches. The CDR3 is 13 amino acids. CDR1 MDHEN and CDR2 SYDVKM come from the germline V gene. CDR3 sequence (DNA): TGTGCCATCAAACAGGGGCATGTTTCACCCCTCCACTTT. Protein: CAIKQGHVSPLHF.

The gene calls are TRBV9 and TRBJ2-7; 7 bases are a match to TRBD2. Trimming cost V 0 bases and J 3 bases; bases outside gene matches: 6. The CDR3 loop spans 15 amino acids. Germline CDR1 is SGDLS and CDR2 is YYNGEE. CDR3 nucleotides: TGTGCCAGCAGCGTAGGGGGAGGGCAGGGCTACGAGCAGTACTTC. Protein: CASSVGGGQGYEQYF.

The V call is TRBV7-8, the J call TRBJ1-1; perhaps TRBD1 as D (5 bases). CDR1 is SGHVS, CDR2 FQNEAQ, per germline. Trimming removed 1 base at V and 3 bases at J, with 6 bases between. The CDR3 has 13 residues. Here the CDR3 reads CASSLVGDTEAFF. CDR3 in DNA: TGTGCCAGCAGCTTAGTAGGGGACACTGAAGCTTTCTTT.

V is TRBV7-9 and J is TRBJ2-1; unclear D gene. The germline gives CDR1 SEHNR, CDR2 FQNEAQ (reference sequence). The CDR3 runs 12 residues. Trimming pared 1 base from V and 6 bases from J, leaving 4 bases between. The chain's CDR3 is CASSLDFNEQFF. CDR3 sequence (DNA): TGTGCCAGCAGCTTAGACTTCAATGAGCAGTTCTTC.

The chain has TRBV2 and TRBJ2-3, with D possibly TRBD2 on 6 matching bases. Trimming stripped 5 bases from V and 1 base from J, with 10 bases between. Germline values: CDR1 SNHLY, CDR2 FYNNEI. The CDR3 runs 14 residues. CDR3 region: CASSPASGTDTQYF. In DNA, the CDR3 is TGTGCCAGCAGTCCGGCTAGCGGCACAGATACGCAGTATTTT.

The rearrangement joins TRBV6-5 to TRBJ1-4; TRBD1 agrees at 7 bases. Trimming at V came to 7 bases and at J to 3 bases, leaving 5 bases not matched to a gene. CDR1 MNHEY and CDR2 SVGAGI come from the germline V gene. This CDR3 is built from 14 residues. DNA of the CDR3: TGTGCCAGCAACCGGGACAGATCTAATGAAAAACTGTTTTTT. This gives the protein CASNRDRSNEKLFF.

The chain combines TRBV5-6 with TRBJ1-2, with D unclear. Germline values: CDR1 SGHDT, CDR2 YYEEEE. V was trimmed by 4 bases and J by 7 bases, leaving 20 bases between them. The CDR3 consists of 15 residues. The CDR3 loop reads CASSGHSTRSSGYTF. CDR3 nucleotides: TGTGCCAGCAGCGGCCACAGTACTAGGTCTTCTGGCTACACCTTC.

The chain couples TRBV19 to TRBJ1-5; a possible D gene is TRBD1 (6 bases). Germline-derived CDR1 and CDR2 are LNHDA and SQIVND (reference sequence). Trimming stripped 4 bases from V and 3 bases from J, with 13 bases between. CDR3 length: 15 amino acids. CDR3: CASSTLTGPNQPQHF. CDR3 nucleotides: TGTGCCAGTAGTACACTAACAGGGCCCAATCAGCCCCAGCATTTT.

This chain uses TRBV5-4 with TRBJ2-1, with D tentatively TRBD2 (5 bases). The CDR3 totals 16 residues. The V gene's germline CDR1 is SGHNT and CDR2 YYREEE (reference sequence). V was shortened by 4 bases and J by 2 bases, with 16 bases between the two germline ends. The CDR3 region is CASSTQLDSTYNEQFF. Written as DNA, the CDR3 is TGTGCCAGCAGCACCCAACTAGATTCGACCTACAATGAGCAGTTCTTC.

This sequence joins TRBV6-5 and TRBJ2-5, with D perhaps matching TRBD1 (6 bases). This CDR3 comprises 14 residues. Germline lookup yields CDR1 MNHEY and CDR2 SVGAGI. Trimming took off 0 bases at V and 4 bases at J, with 9 bases between the two ends. This CDR3 is CASSYSLGGETQYF. CDR3 in DNA: TGTGCCAGCAGTTACTCCCTAGGGGGAGAGACCCAGTACTTC.

This clone appeared a single time. V is TRBV18 and J is TRBJ2-3; D is possibly TRBD2 (5 bases). The germline CDR1 and CDR2 sequences are KGHSH and LQKENI. V was pared by 0 bases and J by 5 bases, with 15 bases between. This CDR3 has 16 amino acids. CDR3 amino acids: CASSPPMGTGLDTQYF. The CDR3, as DNA: TGTGCCAGCTCACCACCGATGGGAACGGGGTTAGATACGCAGTATTTT. The variable domain in full, completed from reference TRBV18 and TRBJ2-3, reads NAGVMQNPRHLVRRRGQEARLRCSPMKGHSHVYWYRQLPEEGLKFMVYLQKENIIDESGMPKERFSAEFPKEGPSILRIQQVVRGDSAAYFCASSPPMGTGLDTQYFGPGTRLTVL.

The CDR3: CARRRKVDSYNEQFF. In DNA, the CDR3 is TGTGCCAGACGCCGAAAAGTGGACAGCTACAATGAGCAGTTCTTC. The J gene is TRBJ2-1, the V gene TRBV2; D might be TRBD1 (6 bases). V was pared by 9 bases and J by 3 bases, with 18 bases between. The germline V gene has CDR1 SNHLY and CDR2 FYNNEI. The CDR3 is 15 amino acids.

V is TRBV11-2 and J is TRBJ2-3, with a weak D call TRBD2 (6 bases). Per the germline V gene, CDR1 is SGHAT and CDR2 is FQNNGV. CDR3 length equals 16 residues. V was trimmed by 5 bases and J by 2 bases, leaving 17 bases between them. The DNA of the CDR3 is TGTGCCAGCAGCCCTAGGGTAGCGGACCTCACAGATACGCAGTATTTT. This gives the protein CASSPRVADLTDTQYF.

This clone came up once. V gene TRBV6-4 combines with J gene TRBJ2-7; perhaps TRBD1 as D (5 bases). Germline CDR1 reads MRHNA; CDR2 reads SNTAGT. This CDR3 contains 14 residues. V was cut by 4 bases and J by 5 bases, with 15 bases left in between. CDR3 protein: CASSGSLLRDEQYF. CDR3 coding DNA: TGTGCCAGCAGTGGCTCTCTCCTCAGGGACGAGCAGTACTTC.

The chain couples TRBV6-5 to TRBJ2-5; D uncertain. The V end was cut by 0 bases, the J end by 2 bases, with 7 bases between. There are 14 residues in the CDR3. Germline CDR1 MNHEY, CDR2 SVGAGI. The CDR3 DNA is TGTGCCAGCAGTTACTCGCACAGACAAGAGACCCAGTACTTC. Protein sequence: CASSYSHRQETQYF.

V usage is TRBV14 and J usage is TRBJ1-2; D might be TRBD1 (6 bases). Germline CDR1 and CDR2: SGHDN and FVKESK. The CDR3 loop spans 16 amino acids. The germline V and J ends were trimmed by 1 base and 1 base, with 13 bases remaining between them. CDR3 protein: CASSQGGGFGNYGYTF. The CDR3 coding sequence is TGTGCCAGCAGCCAAGGAGGGGGTTTCGGTAACTATGGCTACACCTTC.